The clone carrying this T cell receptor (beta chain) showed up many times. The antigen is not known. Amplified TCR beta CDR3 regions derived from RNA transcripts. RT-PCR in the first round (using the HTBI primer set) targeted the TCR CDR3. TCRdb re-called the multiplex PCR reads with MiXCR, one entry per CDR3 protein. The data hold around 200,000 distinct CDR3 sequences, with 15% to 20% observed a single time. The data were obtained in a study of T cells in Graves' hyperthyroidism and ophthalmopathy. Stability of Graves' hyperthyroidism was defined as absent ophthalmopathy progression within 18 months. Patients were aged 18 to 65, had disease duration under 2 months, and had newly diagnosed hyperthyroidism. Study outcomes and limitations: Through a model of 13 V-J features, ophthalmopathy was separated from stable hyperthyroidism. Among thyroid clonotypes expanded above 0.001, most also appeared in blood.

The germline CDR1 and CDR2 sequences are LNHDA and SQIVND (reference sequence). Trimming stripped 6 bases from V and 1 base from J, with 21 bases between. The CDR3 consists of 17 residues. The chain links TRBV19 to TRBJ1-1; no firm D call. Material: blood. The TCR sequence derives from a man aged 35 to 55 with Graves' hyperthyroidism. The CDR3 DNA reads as TGTGCCAGTAGCAACTCTGGGTGGAGATTGACGAACACTGAAGCTTTCTTT. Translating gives CASSNSGWRLTNTEAFF.